This T cell receptor (beta chain) was retrieved from a study of PD-L1 blockade in urothelial cancer. Overall study: Males with bladder-origin urothelial cancer made up about 85% of the roughly 29 patients. Prior chemotherapy regimens per patient numbered 0 to 3. Blood drawn 3 weeks (second dose) and 6 weeks after treatment start was analyzed. The study recovered a median of 141,255 T cells per blood sample.

The time point was: peripheral blood 6 weeks after treatment start. TCRdb's table, derived via immunoSEQ multiplex PCR, lists solely in-frame clones and lacks some. The table records roughly 120,000 clones, approximately 90% of them present only once. CDR1 is MDHEN and CDR2 is SYDVKM in the germline V gene. With 6 bases clipped from V and 2 bases from J, the junction kept 3 bases outside the gene matches. The CDR3 totals 14 residues. Sequenced material: PBMCs, taken around atezolizumab (anti-PD-L1) treatment. This sequence joins TRBV28 and TRBJ2-3; 9 bases are a match to TRBD2. The receptor comes from a man in his 60s with urothelial cancer. The CDR3 DNA reads TGTGCCAGCAGGCGGGAGGGGAACACAGATACGCAGTATTTT. It specifies CASRREGNTDTQYF.